This TCR beta chain was captured in a study of T-cell memory formation after mild COVID-19. Study observations and caveats: For second-wave clones that peaked at day 37, SARS-CoV-2 specificity went unverified. Pre-infection memory showed some responding clones, and this suggested that cross-reactive memory joined.

The germline V and J ends were trimmed by 3 bases and 0 bases, with 7 bases remaining between them. In germline, CDR1 is SGHTA, CDR2 FQGNSA. This CDR3 spans 14 amino acids. In its sample, this clonotype was seen a few times. What it binds is unknown. TCRdb re-analysed the 5' RACE reads in MiXCR, keeping a single row per CDR3 protein. The data contain about 470,000 distinct CDR3 sequences, about 23% of them seen just once; the ten biggest clones take up about 12%. The V gene is TRBV7-2, the J gene TRBJ2-3; the D is unclear. The sequencing sample was made of PBMCs or a T cell subset sorted from them (not recorded which). This TCR came from an adult woman who had mild COVID-19 (a few samples of this study predate the infection). Cell type and time point are not known. The CDR3 sequence is CASSFTLSTDTQYF. For the CDR3, the DNA is TGTGCCAGCAGCTTCACCCTCAGCACAGATACGCAGTATTTT. The whole variable domain, remainder taken from reference TRBV7-2 and TRBJ2-3, is GAGVSQSPSNKVTEKGKDVELRCDPISGHTALYWYRQSLGQGLEFLIYFQGNSAPDKSGLPSDRFSAERTGGSVSTLTIQRTQQEDSAVYLCASSFTLSTDTQYFGPGTRLTVL.